The present T cell receptor beta chain was sequenced within a study of technical replicates of blood from a handful of donors. Repertoires were generated with immunoSEQ multiplex PCR, while TCRdb's copy carries only in-frame clones and drops some. The sample shows some 70,000 clones, about 90% of them seen only once. J was trimmed by 2 bases and V by 5 bases; bases with no gene match: 1. This CDR3 region has 14 residues. Germline CDR1 reads SGHRS; CDR2 reads YFSETQ. The sequence was obtained from a human donor in good health. The J gene is TRBJ2-1, the V gene TRBV5-1, with 10 bases matching TRBD2. The sample was T cells isolated from PBMCs. The CDR3 coding sequence is TGCGCCAGCAGAACTAGCGGGGCCTACAATGAGCAGTTCTTC. It translates to CASRTSGAYNEQFF.